This T cell receptor beta chain was sequenced during a study of blood T cell repertoires in COVID-19. As for the study in general: There were acute and convalescent COVID-19 samples, and they came from the United States, Italy and Spain. In each case, the material was cDNA or gDNA derived from T cells, B-cell-depleted T cells, or PBMCs.

Source study methods: Estimated nucleated cell counts came from reference gene primer amplification. The assay was immunoSEQ multiplex PCR, and TCRdb's table has in-frame clones only and misses some. The DNA was the basis for D and trimming; V, J and clone size are from that table. This table has some 150,000 clones, around four fifths appearing once. This TCR was recovered from a man between 65 and 85 years old with acute or convalescent COVID-19. Sequences were obtained from peripheral blood.

This CDR3 reads CASSPGPPTGRHSPLHF. In DNA, the CDR3 is TGTGCCAGCAGCCCTGGGCCCCCGACAGGGAGGCATTCACCCCTCCACTTT. The chain couples TRBV7-9 to TRBJ1-6; 7 nucleotides align to TRBD1. Germline V gene lookup returns CDR1 SEHNR and CDR2 FQNEAQ (reference sequence). The CDR3 is 17 amino acids. V lost 5 bases and J lost 8; bases outside the gene matches: 15.